This T cell receptor beta chain was profiled in a study of T cell responses to AZD1222 COVID-19 vaccine (dated by TCRdb to about 2021). For context, the study as a whole: AZD1222 recipients given second doses at about 4 weeks or at about 12 weeks were pooled, since spike-specific TCR depth and breadth were not found to differ between the two schedules. A total of 233 trial participants underwent TCR sequencing, of whom roughly 210 received two doses of AZD1222 and some 26 received two doses of the MenACWY control vaccine. Trial participants were enrolled by age into 18-55, 56-69 and 70-plus year subgroups, with 148, 28 and 57 TCR-sequenced participants respectively.

CDR1 and CDR2, per the germline V gene, are SGDLS and YYNGEE. From the cysteine through the phenylalanine, the CDR3 covers 17 amino acids. CDR3 DNA is the only sequence kept; it has 51 bases, read in frame from the first base. Deletion took 0 bases off V and 0 bases off J, with a span of 14 bases between the germline ends. The paper's findings and limits, for the study overall: In the small 56-69-year group, the increase in depth fell short of significance, most likely because of low power. After two AZD1222 doses, both the breadth and the depth of spike-specific TCRs were significantly higher than at day 0 and than in MenACWY recipients. Participants were mostly white British and included more females than males, and it was suggested by the authors that clonal diversity may have been underestimated. Epitopes outside the regions mutated in the B.1.351 and B.1.1.7 variants were reportedly recognized by nearly half of the unique spike-specific TCRs. CD4 TCRs associated with the vaccine covered the entire spike protein, and the dominant responses were in regions 160-218 and 743-854. Because no samples from the day 14 peak response were available, repertoires could be characterized only after the peak T cell response. Conclusions about previously exposed vaccinees are limited because only a handful of AZD1222 recipients were SARS-CoV-2 seropositive at baseline.

This clone has a single count. Its specific antigen is unknown. Nothing much larger sits one base from this clone, and base qualities are not available. The time point tag for this specimen amounts to: baseline before first vaccination. Samples from vaccinated people were obtained from the UK trials COV001 and COV002, which included a single-blind randomized controlled phase 2/3 trial of AZD1222 (ChAdOx1 nCoV-19) in healthy adults. Trial participant PBMC samples were collected at day 0 and day 28 after the second dose for TCRbeta chain sequencing. The CDR3 regions of human TCRbeta chains were analyzed by immunosequencing. Turning to the authors' computational methods: TCRs in the repertoires were matched against a reference library of SARS-CoV-2-specific TCRs that had been generated with the MIRA antigen-specificity platform. Breadth meant the fraction of unique TCRs that were SARS-CoV-2-associated, whereas depth meant the fraction of total T cells that were SARS-CoV-2-associated. Each spike-specific TCR was assigned to its reactive spike region and to a CD4 or CD8 class using the MIRA data. Log10-transformed breadth and depth values were compared by one-way ANOVA with Sidak's multiple comparisons tests. In its TCRdb copy, this immuneACCESS table keeps in-frame sequences only and misses some clones. Where compared with another copy, unresolved V genes explain less than half of these, and the others have no known cause. V, J and clone size reflect that table, while D and trimming were determined from the DNA. In all, the sample holds more than 150,000 clones, and 94% of those were seen once. The ten most abundant clones make up roughly 9.2% of the sample.

Sample: peripheral blood, taken on day 0 of AZD1222 vaccination. This sequence originates from an adult in good health. The rearrangement combines TRBV9 with TRBJ2-3, with no confident D gene call. The CDR3 region: CASSVGPPGTSTDTQYF. The DNA is TGTGCCAGCAGCGTAGGGCCCCCAGGAACTAGCACAGATACGCAGTATTTT. With the rest looked up from the reference TRBV9 and TRBJ2-3 genes rather than sequenced, the full variable domain is DSGVTQTPKHLITATGQRVTLRCSPRSGDLSVYWYQQSLDQGLQFLIQYYNGEERAKGNILERFSAQQFPDLHSELNLSSLELGDSALYFCASSVGPPGTSTDTQYFGPGTRLTVL.